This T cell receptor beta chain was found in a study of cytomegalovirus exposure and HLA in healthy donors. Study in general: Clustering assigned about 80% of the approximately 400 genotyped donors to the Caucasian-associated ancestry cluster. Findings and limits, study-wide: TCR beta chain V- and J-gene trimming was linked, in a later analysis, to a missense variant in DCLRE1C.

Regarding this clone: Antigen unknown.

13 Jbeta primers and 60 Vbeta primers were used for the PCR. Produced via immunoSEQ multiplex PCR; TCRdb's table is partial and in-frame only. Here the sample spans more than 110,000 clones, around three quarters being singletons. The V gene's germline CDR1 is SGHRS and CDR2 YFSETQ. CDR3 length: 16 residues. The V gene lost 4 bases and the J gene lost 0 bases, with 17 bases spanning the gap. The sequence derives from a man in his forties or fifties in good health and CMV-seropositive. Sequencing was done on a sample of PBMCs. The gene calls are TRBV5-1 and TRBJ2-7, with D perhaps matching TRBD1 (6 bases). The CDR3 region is CASSAQGRQPSYEQYF. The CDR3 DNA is TGCGCCAGCAGCGCCCAGGGGCGGCAACCCTCCTACGAGCAGTACTTC. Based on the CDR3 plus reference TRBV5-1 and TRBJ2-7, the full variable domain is KAGVTQTPRYLIKTRGQQVTLSCSPISGHRSVSWYQQTPGQGLQFLFEYFSETQRNKGNFPGRFSGRQFSNSRSEMNVSTLELGDSALYLCASSAQGRQPSYEQYFGPGTRLTVT.